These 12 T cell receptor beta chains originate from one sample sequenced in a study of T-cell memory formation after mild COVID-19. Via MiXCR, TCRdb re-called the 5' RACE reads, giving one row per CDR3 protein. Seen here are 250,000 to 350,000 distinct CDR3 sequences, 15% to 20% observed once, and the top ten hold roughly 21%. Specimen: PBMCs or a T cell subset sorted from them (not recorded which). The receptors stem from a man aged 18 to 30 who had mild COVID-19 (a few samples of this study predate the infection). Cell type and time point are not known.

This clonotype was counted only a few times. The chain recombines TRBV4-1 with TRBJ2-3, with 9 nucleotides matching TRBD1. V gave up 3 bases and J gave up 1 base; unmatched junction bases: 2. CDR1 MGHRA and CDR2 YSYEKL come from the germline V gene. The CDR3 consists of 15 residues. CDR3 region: CASSQWTGGTDTQYF. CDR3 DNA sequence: TGCGCCAGCAGCCAGTGGACAGGGGGCACAGATACGCAGTATTTT.

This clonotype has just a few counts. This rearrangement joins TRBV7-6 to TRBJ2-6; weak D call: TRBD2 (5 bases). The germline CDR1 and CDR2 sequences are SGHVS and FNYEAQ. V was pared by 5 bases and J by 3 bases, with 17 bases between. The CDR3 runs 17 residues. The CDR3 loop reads CASSQAVWGVGANVLTF. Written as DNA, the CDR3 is TGTGCCAGCAGCCAGGCCGTTTGGGGAGTTGGGGCCAACGTCCTGACTTTC.

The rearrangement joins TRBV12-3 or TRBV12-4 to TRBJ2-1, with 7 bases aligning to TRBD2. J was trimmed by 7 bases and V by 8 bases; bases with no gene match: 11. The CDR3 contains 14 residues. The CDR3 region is CASAERGMRNEQFF. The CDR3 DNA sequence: TGTGCCAGCGCGGAGCGGGGCATGAGAAATGAGCAGTTCTTC.

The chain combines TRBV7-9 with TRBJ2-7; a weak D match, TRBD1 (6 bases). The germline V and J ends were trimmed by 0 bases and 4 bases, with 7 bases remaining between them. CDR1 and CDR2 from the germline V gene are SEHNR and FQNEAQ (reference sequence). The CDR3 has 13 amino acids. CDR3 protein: CASSLARGYEQYF. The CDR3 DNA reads TGTGCCAGCAGCTTAGCCAGGGGTTACGAGCAGTACTTC.

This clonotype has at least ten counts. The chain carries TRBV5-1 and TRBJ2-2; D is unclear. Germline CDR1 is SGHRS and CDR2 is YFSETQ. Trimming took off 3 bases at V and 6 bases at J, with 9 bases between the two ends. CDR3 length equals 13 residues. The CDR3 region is CASSWSGAGELFF. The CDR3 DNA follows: TGCGCCAGCAGCTGGAGTGGTGCCGGGGAGCTGTTTTTT.

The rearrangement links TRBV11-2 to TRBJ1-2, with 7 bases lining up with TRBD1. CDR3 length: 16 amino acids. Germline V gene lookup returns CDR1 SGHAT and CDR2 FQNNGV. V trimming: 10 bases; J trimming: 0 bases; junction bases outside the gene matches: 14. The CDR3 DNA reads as TGTGCCACGAAAGGGGGCACTTCCATCTCTAACTATGGCTACACCTTC. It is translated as CATKGGTSISNYGYTF.

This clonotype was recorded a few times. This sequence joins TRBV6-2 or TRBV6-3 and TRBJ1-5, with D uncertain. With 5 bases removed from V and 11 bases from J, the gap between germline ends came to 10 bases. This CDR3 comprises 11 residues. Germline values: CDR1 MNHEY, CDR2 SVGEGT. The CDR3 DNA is TGTGCCAGCAGTACCGGGATGGCCCAGCATTTT. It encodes CASSTGMAQHF.

CDR3 loop: CASSLDMFNPTEAFF. CDR3 in DNA: TGTGCCAGCAGCTTAGACATGTTTAACCCAACTGAAGCTTTCTTT. The gene calls are TRBV7-9 and TRBJ1-1; D call uncertain. The CDR3 has 15 amino acids. Germline lookup yields CDR1 SEHNR and CDR2 FQNEAQ (reference sequence). Trimming took 1 base from V and 5 from J, leaving 14 bases between them.

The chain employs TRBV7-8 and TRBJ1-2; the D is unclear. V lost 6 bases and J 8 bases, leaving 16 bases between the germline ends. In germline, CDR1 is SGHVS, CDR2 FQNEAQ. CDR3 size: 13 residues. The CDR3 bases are TGTGCCAGCAGAAACCGGAACCCTCCGGGCTACACCTTC. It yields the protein CASRNRNPPGYTF.

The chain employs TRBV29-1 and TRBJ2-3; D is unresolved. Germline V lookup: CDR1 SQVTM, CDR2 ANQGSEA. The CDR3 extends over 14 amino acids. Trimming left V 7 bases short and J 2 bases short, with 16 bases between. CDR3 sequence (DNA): TGCAGCGCCGGAAGGGCGATCCTCACAGATACGCAGTATTTT. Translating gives CSAGRAILTDTQYF.

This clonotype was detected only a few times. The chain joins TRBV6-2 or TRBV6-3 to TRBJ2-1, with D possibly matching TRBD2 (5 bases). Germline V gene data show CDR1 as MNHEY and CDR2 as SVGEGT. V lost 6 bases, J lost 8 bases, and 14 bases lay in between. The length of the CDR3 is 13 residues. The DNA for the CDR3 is TGTGCCAGCAGGGTACTAGTCATCGATGAGCAGTTCTTC. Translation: CASRVLVIDEQFF.

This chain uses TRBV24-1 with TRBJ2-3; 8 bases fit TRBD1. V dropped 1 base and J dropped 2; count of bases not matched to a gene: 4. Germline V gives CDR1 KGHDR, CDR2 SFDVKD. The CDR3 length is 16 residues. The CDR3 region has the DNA TGTGCCACCAGTGATTTCGGACAGGGATTCACAGATACGCAGTATTTT. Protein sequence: CATSDFGQGFTDTQYF.